Following are 19 T cell receptor beta chains from one sample sequenced in a study of blood T cell repertoires in COVID-19 (dated by TCRdb to the early 2020s). The method was the immunoSEQ multiplex PCR assay. TCRdb holds this immuneACCESS table with in-frame rearrangements only. Some clones are missing; in checked studies, unresolved V genes explain under half, and the rest has no known cause. The sample has tens of thousands of clones on record, 85% to 95% of them singletons. The top ten hold 3% to 5% of the sample. Sequencing input: peripheral blood. Receptor source: a man aged 50-60 years with acute or convalescent COVID-19.

This clone was seen only once. The chain employs TRBV7-9 and TRBJ2-2, with a weak D call TRBD1 (5 bases). The CDR3 sequence is 15 residues long. Germline CDR1 reads SEHNR; CDR2 reads FQNEAQ (reference sequence). Between the trimmed V and J ends, which lost 9 bases and 3 bases, there was a span of 17 bases. Here the CDR3 reads CARESQTGYTGELFF. CDR3 DNA sequence: TGTGCCAGGGAGTCTCAAACAGGATACACCGGGGAGCTGTTTTTT. The full variable domain, its missing parts supplied by reference TRBV7-9 and TRBJ2-2, is DTGVSQNPRHKITKRGQNVTFRCDPISEHNRLYWYRQTLGQGPEFLTYFQNEAQLEKSRLLSDRFSAERPKGSFSTLEIQRTEQGDSAMYLCARESQTGYTGELFFGEGSRLTVL.

This chain connects TRBV18 to TRBJ2-3; D is undetermined. The V and J ends lost 5 bases and 0 bases respectively, with 12 bases between them. Germline-derived CDR1 and CDR2 are KGHSH and LQKENI. CDR3 length: 15 amino acids. CDR3: CASSSPGISTDTQYF. The CDR3 DNA reads TGTGCCAGCTCATCCCCAGGAATTAGCACAGATACGCAGTATTTT.

V is TRBV18 and J is TRBJ2-5, with 8 bases fitting TRBD1. CDR1 is KGHSH and CDR2 is LQKENI in the germline V gene. CDR3 length equals 13 residues. J lost 4 bases, V lost 8 bases, and 6 bases had no gene match. CDR3 coding DNA: TGTGCCAGCCATGGACAGGGTGGAGAGACCCAGTACTTC. Translated: CASHGQGGETQYF.

Only a few counts were recorded for this clone. The sample carries other DNA sequences with the same CDR3. The chain combines TRBV19 with TRBJ2-7; D ambiguous. Trimming removed 4 bases from V and 1 base from J, with 8 bases in between. The V gene's germline CDR1 is LNHDA and CDR2 SQIVND (reference sequence). The CDR3 loop spans 13 amino acids. CDR3 sequence (DNA): TGTGCCAGTAGTAGCCAGGCTTCCTACGAGCAGTACTTC. Amino acids: CASSSQASYEQYF.

The rearrangement links TRBV10-2 to TRBJ1-1; tentative D call: TRBD1 (5 bases). The CDR3 is 12 amino acids. Trimming removed 2 bases at V and 10 bases at J, with 11 bases between. Germline CDR1 WSHSY, CDR2 SAAADI. The CDR3 DNA sequence: TGCGCCAGCAGTGAGAAAGGGGCCCCAGCTTTCTTT. Amino acid sequence: CASSEKGAPAFF.

V usage is TRBV4-1 and J usage is TRBJ2-7, with 9 bases fitting TRBD1. CDR1 MGHRA and CDR2 YSYEKL come from the germline V gene. V trimming: 0 bases; J trimming: 0 bases; junction bases outside the gene matches: 6. This CDR3 spans 17 amino acids. The CDR3 reads CASSQDLGQGLSYEQYF. In DNA, the CDR3 is TGCGCCAGCAGCCAAGATTTGGGACAGGGTCTCTCCTACGAGCAGTACTTC.

This clone was counted a single time. The chain recombines TRBV24-1 with TRBJ2-7; 13 positions agree with TRBD2. With V trimmed by 3 bases and J by 4 bases, 14 bases remained unmatched. Germline CDR1 is KGHDR and CDR2 is SFDVKD. The CDR3 contains 19 residues. The CDR3 region is CATSDNSGTSGMGGYEQYF. The DNA of the CDR3 is TGTGCCACCAGTGATAACTCCGGGACTAGCGGGATGGGGGGGTACGAGCAGTACTTC.

V and J are TRBV6-4 and TRBJ2-1, with 11 bases matching TRBD2. Germline V gene data show CDR1 as MRHNA and CDR2 as SNTAGT. The CDR3 has 16 residues. Trimming cost V 3 bases and J 8 bases; bases outside gene matches: 9. The CDR3 loop is CASSDTSGSLVDEQFF. As DNA, the CDR3 is TGTGCCAGCAGTGATACTAGCGGGAGTCTTGTGGATGAGCAGTTCTTC.

The chain links TRBV29-1 to TRBJ1-4; 10 nucleotides agree with TRBD1. This CDR3 is built from 14 residues. The junction had 6 bases not matched to a gene; V was cut back by 6 bases and J by 5 bases. Germline V gene lookup returns CDR1 SQVTM and CDR2 ANQGSEA. CDR3 sequence: CSVGPTGGNEKLFF. In nucleotides, the CDR3 is TGCAGCGTGGGGCCGACAGGGGGCAATGAAAAACTGTTTTTT.

V and J are TRBV6-6 and TRBJ2-7; TRBD1 is a possible D gene (5 bases). Germline V gives CDR1 MNHNY, CDR2 SVGAGI (reference sequence). The CDR3 spans 13 residues. V lost 6 bases, J lost 3 bases, and 12 bases lay in between. The CDR3 nucleotides are TGTGCCAGCAGCGACAGAAGGGGCTACGAGCAGTACTTC. Its protein is CASSDRRGYEQYF.

The chain combines TRBV19 with TRBJ2-1; the D is unclear. V dropped 3 bases and J dropped 9 bases, with 12 bases sitting between them. The CDR3 is 13 amino acids. Per germline, CDR1 LNHDA and CDR2 SQIVND (reference sequence). The CDR3 protein is CASSIITTGEQFF. CDR3 nucleotides: TGTGCCAGTAGTATTATCACCACCGGTGAGCAGTTCTTC.

The genes are TRBV9 and TRBJ1-2; D gene uncertain. The CDR3 sequence is 13 residues long. Germline CDR1 SGDLS, CDR2 YYNGEE. Trimming removed 4 bases from V and 1 base from J, with 8 bases in between. The CDR3 sequence: CASSLAVNYGYTF. The CDR3 coding sequence is TGTGCCAGCAGCTTGGCAGTTAACTATGGCTACACCTTC.

Remarks on this clone: The germline gene is not matched at one end of the junction; a read error may be the cause. The V and J genes are TRBV6-1 and TRBJ2-1; TRBD2 agrees at 7 bases. The germline CDR1 and CDR2 sequences are MNHNS and SASEGT. The CDR3 extends over 16 amino acids. CDR3 bases: TGTGCCAGCAGTCAAGCCGGGACTATCTCCTACAATGAGCAGTTCTTC. Protein: CASSQAGTISYNEQFF.

J is TRBJ2-1 and V is TRBV24-1; 7 positions match TRBD1. CDR3 length: 16 residues. From germline, CDR1 is KGHDR and CDR2 SFDVKD. V was pared by 5 bases and J by 10 bases, with 16 bases of the junction left unmatched. As DNA, the CDR3 is TGTGCCACCAGTGCGGTACAGGGGTGGGTAACAGGCGAGCAGTTCTTC. Translating gives CATSAVQGWVTGEQFF.

The chain has TRBV11-3 and TRBJ1-3; 7 bases map to TRBD1. The CDR3 runs 15 residues. Germline V CDR1 and CDR2: SGHNT, YENEEA. V was clipped by 6 bases and J by 4 bases; unmatched bases: 9. CDR3 sequence (DNA): TGTGCCAGCAGGTCCCGGGACAGAGGAGGAAACACCATATATTTT. Its translation is CASRSRDRGGNTIYF.

The chain recombines TRBV7-9 with TRBJ2-7; TRBD1 matches 11 bases. CDR1 is SEHNR, CDR2 FQNEAQ, per germline (reference sequence). Trimming cost V 4 bases and J 4 bases; bases outside gene matches: 3. This CDR3 is 14 amino acids long. The CDR3 protein is CASSSRDRGYEQYF. CDR3 sequence (DNA): TGTGCCAGCAGCTCCCGGGACAGGGGGTACGAGCAGTACTTC.

The J gene is TRBJ1-5, the V gene TRBV19, with TRBD1 matching 8 bases. Germline trimming cut 5 bases from V and 5 bases from J; bases unmatched to any gene: 11. Germline CDR1 is LNHDA and CDR2 is SQIVND (reference sequence). CDR3 size: 16 residues. The CDR3 here is CASSFRTGTGDQPQHF. CDR3 DNA sequence: TGTGCCAGTAGTTTCCGGACAGGGACGGGAGATCAGCCCCAGCATTTT.

V usage is TRBV30 and J usage is TRBJ1-6; 8 nucleotides match TRBD1. This CDR3 contains 14 residues. CDR1 is GTSNPN and CDR2 is SVGIG in the germline V gene (reference sequence). V lost 0 bases, J lost 9 bases, and 4 bases stayed unmatched. In DNA form, the CDR3 reads TGTGCCTGGAGTGTATCAGGGGGCGGTTCACCCCTCCACTTT. Its translation: CAWSVSGGGSPLHF. Together with reference TRBV30 and TRBJ1-6, the CDR3 gives the full variable domain: SQTIHQWPATLVQPVGSPLSLECTVEGTSNPNLYWYRQAAGRGLQLLFYSVGIGQISSEVPQNLSASRPQDRQFILSSKKLLLSDSGFYLCAWSVSGGGSPLHFGNGTRLTVT.

The chain couples TRBV12-5 to TRBJ2-1; D is perhaps TRBD1 (5 bases). V was shortened by 8 bases and J by 2 bases, with 13 bases between the two germline ends. Germline-derived CDR1 and CDR2 are LGHNT and FRNRAP. There are 14 residues in the CDR3. CDR3 loop: CASTQMGPYNEQFF. Here the CDR3 DNA reads TGTGCTAGTACTCAGATGGGGCCCTACAATGAGCAGTTCTTC.